This T cell receptor (beta chain) originates from a study of blood T cell repertoires in COVID-19. Study background: Donors in the United States, Italy and Spain gave samples during acute or convalescent COVID-19. The cDNA or gDNA used as material had been derived from T cells, B-cell-depleted T cells, or PBMCs.

Original processing methods: The assay estimated nucleated cells by amplifying reference gene primers. Measured with immunoSEQ multiplex PCR; TCRdb has only the in-frame clones, and not every one. Clonal size and the V and J genes are those of that table, whereas D and trimming came from the DNA. This table holds some 250,000 clones, around 80% found once. This CDR3 is 13 amino acids long. The genes are TRBV21-1 and TRBJ1-6. TRBV21-1 is classified as a pseudogene. The TCR originated in a man between 35 and 55 years old with acute or convalescent COVID-19. The sequencing sample was made of peripheral blood. The CDR3 DNA sequence: TGTGCCAGCACCCCGGGAGGCAATTCACCCCTCCACTTT. It translates to CASTPGGNSPLHF.